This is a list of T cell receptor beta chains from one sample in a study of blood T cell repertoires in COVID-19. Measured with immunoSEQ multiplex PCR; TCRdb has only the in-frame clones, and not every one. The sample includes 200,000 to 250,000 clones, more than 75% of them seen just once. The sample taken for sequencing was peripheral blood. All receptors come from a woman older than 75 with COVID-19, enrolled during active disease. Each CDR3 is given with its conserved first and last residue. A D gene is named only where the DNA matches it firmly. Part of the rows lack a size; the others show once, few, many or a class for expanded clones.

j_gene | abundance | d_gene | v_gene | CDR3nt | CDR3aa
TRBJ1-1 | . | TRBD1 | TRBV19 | TGTGCCAGTAGTTCCGGGTGGGGACAGGGAACTGAAGCTTTCTTT | CASSSGWGQGTEAFF
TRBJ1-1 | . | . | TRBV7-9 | TGTGCCAGCAGCTTCGGGAGGGGAGGCACTGAAGCTTTCTTT | CASSFGRGGTEAFF
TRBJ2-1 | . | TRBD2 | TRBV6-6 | TGTGCCAGCAGTTACCGGGCGGGGGACTACAATGAGCAGTTCTTC | CASSYRAGDYNEQFF
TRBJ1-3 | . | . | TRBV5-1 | TGCGCCAGCAGCCCAGGGTACAGCTCTGGAAACACCATATATTTT | CASSPGYSSGNTIYF
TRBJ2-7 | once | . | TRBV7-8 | . | CASSLGDRSSSYEQYFHEQYF
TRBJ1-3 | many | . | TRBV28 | TGTGCCAGCAGTTTTAGGGGCAGTGGAAACACCATATATTTT | CASSFRGSGNTIYF
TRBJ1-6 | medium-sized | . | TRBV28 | TGTGCCAGCAGTTCCCTAGCGGGGATTAATTCACCCCTCCACTTT | CASSSLAGINSPLHF
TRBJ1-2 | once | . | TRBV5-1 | TGCGCCAGCAGCCCCGCCAGGGGCTATGGCTACACCTTC | CASSPARGYGYTF
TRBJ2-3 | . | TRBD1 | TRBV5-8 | TGTGCCAGCAGCTTGAGAGGGGGCTCGCAGTATTTT | CASSLRGGSQYF
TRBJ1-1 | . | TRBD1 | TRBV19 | TGTGCCAGTAGTGTTGACAGGGGGCGGAACACTGAAGCTTTCTTT | CASSVDRGRNTEAFF
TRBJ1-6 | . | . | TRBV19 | TGTGCCAGTAGTATGGAGGGAGCTAATTCACCCCTCCACTTT | CASSMEGANSPLHF
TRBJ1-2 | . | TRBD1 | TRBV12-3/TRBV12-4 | TGTGCCAGCAGTGGGGGACAGTTCTATGGCTACACCTTC | CASSGGQFYGYTF
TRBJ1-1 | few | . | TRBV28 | TGTGCCAGCGCACTCCCCCCGGCCGGGGCTTTCTTT | CASALPPAGAFF
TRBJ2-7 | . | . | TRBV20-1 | TGCAGTGCTAGTGCCGGGATTGGGGACGAGCAGTACTTC | CSASAGIGDEQYF
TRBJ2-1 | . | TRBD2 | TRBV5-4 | TGTGCCAGCAGCTCCCTAGCGGGAGAGGGGCAGTTCTTC | CASSSLAGEGQFF
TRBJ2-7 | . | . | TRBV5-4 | TGTGCCAGCAGCCTGGGGCGGGCCTACGAGCAGTACTTC | CASSLGRAYEQYF
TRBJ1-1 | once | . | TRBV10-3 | TGTGCCATCAGTGAACAGGGCATGAACACTGAAGCTTTCTTT | CAISEQGMNTEAFF
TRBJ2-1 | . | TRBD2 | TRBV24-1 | TGTGCCACCAGTGATTTGAGCGGGGGGGACTACAATGAGCAGTTCTTC | CATSDLSGGDYNEQFF
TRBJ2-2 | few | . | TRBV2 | TGTGCCAGCACGGGGCCTAGCGAACGATACGGGGAGCTGTTTTTT | CASTGPSERYGELFF
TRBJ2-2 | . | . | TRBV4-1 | TGCGCCAGCAGCCAAGACAGGGGCGTCGGGGAGCTGTTTTTT | CASSQDRGVGELFF
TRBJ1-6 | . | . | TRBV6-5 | TGTGCCAGCAGTTACTCCCCGGAGAATTCACCCCTCCACTTT | CASSYSPENSPLHF
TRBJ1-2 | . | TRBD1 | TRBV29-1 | TGCAGCGTCCTAGGGACAGACTTTAACTATGGCTACACCTTC | CSVLGTDFNYGYTF
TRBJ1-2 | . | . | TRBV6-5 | TGTGCCAGCAGTTACTCGGGGAGCAGTGGCTACACCTTC | CASSYSGSSGYTF
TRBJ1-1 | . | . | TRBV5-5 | TGTGCCAGCAGCTTGGACAGGGCCAAAGCTTTCTTT | CASSLDRAKAFF
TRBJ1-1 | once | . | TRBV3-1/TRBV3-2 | TGTGCCAGCAGCCCGGCCACAGAAAACACTGAAGCTTTCTTT | CASSPATENTEAFF
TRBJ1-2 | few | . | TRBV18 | TGTGCCAGCTCACCACAGTGGGGGGAAGGCTACACCTTC | CASSPQWGEGYTF
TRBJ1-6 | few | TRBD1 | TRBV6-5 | TGTGCCAGTATGGGACAGGGCGGTTCACCCCTCCACTTT | CASMGQGGSPLHF
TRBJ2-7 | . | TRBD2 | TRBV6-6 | TGTGCCAGCAGTCCTTACGGGGGAGGACTAGCGGGAGGGCCTTACTACGAGCAGTACTTC | CASSPYGGGLAGGPYYEQYF
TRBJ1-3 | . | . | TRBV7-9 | TGTGCCAGCAGCAGACTACAGGGACGCTCTGGAAACACCATATATTTT | CASSRLQGRSGNTIYF
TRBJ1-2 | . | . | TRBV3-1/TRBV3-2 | TGTGCCAGCAGCCAGGGGGGAAGTATAGGCTACACCTTC | CASSQGGSIGYTF
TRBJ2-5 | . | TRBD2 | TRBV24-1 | TGTGCCACCAGTGATTCGGGTGGGGGGGAAGAGACCCAGTACTTC | CATSDSGGGEETQYF
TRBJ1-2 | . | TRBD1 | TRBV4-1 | TGCGCCAGCAGCCAACGGACAGGGGCGGATGGCTACACCTTC | CASSQRTGADGYTF
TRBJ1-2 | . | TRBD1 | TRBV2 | TGTGCCAGCAGCTCTGGGACAGGGAACGGCTACACCTTC | CASSSGTGNGYTF
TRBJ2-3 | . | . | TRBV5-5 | TGTGCCAGCAGCTTGGCGGGGGGCGCGGGACCGGGTGCAGATACGCAGTATTTT | CASSLAGGAGPGADTQYF
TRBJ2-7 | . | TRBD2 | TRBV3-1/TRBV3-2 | TGTGCCAGCAGCCCCCCTCGACTAGCGGGAGGGCCCCACGAGCAGTACTTC | CASSPPRLAGGPHEQYF
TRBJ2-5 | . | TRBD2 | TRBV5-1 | TGCGCCAGCAGCTTGGTCGGCGGCGGGAGAGAGACCCAGTACTTC | CASSLVGGGRETQYF
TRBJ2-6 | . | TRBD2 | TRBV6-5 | TGTGCCAGCAGTTCGGGGGGGTCTGGGGCCAACGTCCTGACTTTC | CASSSGGSGANVLTF
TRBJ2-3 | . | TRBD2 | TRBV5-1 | TGCGCCAGCAGCTTCACCCCGACTAGCGGACTCACAGATACGCAGTATTTT | CASSFTPTSGLTDTQYF
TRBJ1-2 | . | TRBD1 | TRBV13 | TGTGCCAGCAGCGCCCAGGGGGGTCGGGGCTATGGCTACACCTTC | CASSAQGGRGYGYTF
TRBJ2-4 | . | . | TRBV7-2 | TGTGCCAGCACGGAGCGGTCGACCCCCCAAGCCAAAAACATTCAGTACTTC | CASTERSTPQAKNIQYF
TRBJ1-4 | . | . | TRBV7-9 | TGTGCCAGCAGCAGGGACGGTAATGAAAAACTGTTTTTT | CASSRDGNEKLFF
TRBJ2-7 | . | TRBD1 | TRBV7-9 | TGTGCCAGCAGCTTCCCCGGACAGGGGAACGAGCAGTACTTC | CASSFPGQGNEQYF
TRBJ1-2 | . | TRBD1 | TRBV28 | TGTGCCAGCAGATTACAGGGGGCTAGCTATGGCTACACCTTC | CASRLQGASYGYTF
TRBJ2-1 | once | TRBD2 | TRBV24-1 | TGTGCCACCAGTGACCCCACTAGCGGGGGGATCAATGAGCAGTTCTTC | CATSDPTSGGINEQFF